This T cell receptor (beta chain) was sequenced for a study of cytomegalovirus exposure and HLA in healthy donors. Overall study results and limits: Prior analysis indicated that the majority of TCR beta V segments exhibited productivity approximately 87% or approximately 30% of the time. Researchers left out some V segments, among them TRBV6-2 and TRBV6-3, as indistinguishable. Cytomegalovirus-associated status was assigned to 164 TCR beta chains. For TCR beta chains, V- and J-gene trimming was later linked to a missense DCLRE1C variant.

Looked up from germline, CDR1 is LNHDA and CDR2 is SQIVND (reference sequence). After removal of 8 bases from V and 2 bases from J, the junction contained 12 bases not matched to a gene. CDR3 length: 17 amino acids. Notes on this clone: Its specificity is not known.

The PCR was carried out with 60 Vbeta primers and 13 Jbeta primers. Sequencing used immunoSEQ multiplex PCR; TCRdb keeps in-frame clones, though not all of them. The sample carries 200,000 to 250,000 clones, roughly 89% recorded once. The TCR was taken from a woman aged 18-29 years in good health and CMV-seronegative. The chain is built from TRBV19 and TRBJ2-5, with 12 bases identical to TRBD2. Specimen: PBMCs. As DNA, the CDR3 is TGTGCCAGTGCCCTGGGACTAGCGGGTGGGGGGCAAGAGACCCAGTACTTC. Residues: CASALGLAGGGQETQYF.